This T cell receptor (beta chain) was identified during a study of immune evolution from preneoplasia to lung adenocarcinoma (dated by TCRdb to about 2021). At the level of the whole study: No AAH lesions showed HLA loss of heterozygosity, compared with over 6% of AIS, approximately 15% of MIA and less than 35% of ADC lesions. The study combined immune gene expression, TCR sequencing and multiplex immunofluorescence to profile immune contexture across lung adenocarcinoma precursors and invasive adenocarcinoma. Resected precursor lesions (AAH, AIS, MIA) and invasive adenocarcinomas were each compared against paired morphologically normal lung tissue. The sample size depended on which specimens were available, not on a prior power calculation. The immune data were integrated with whole exome sequencing and methylation data from the same cohort of nodules. A total of 50 to 55 patients with pulmonary nodules who underwent surgical resection were included in the overall cohort. The TCR sequencing data were obtained from about 51 patients. According to the study, around 110 samples went through TCR sequencing. Class I HLA alleles were inferred from exome data with POLYSOLVER, and allele-specific HLA loss was detected with LOHHLA. Study-wide findings and limitations: The highest top T cell clone frequencies were observed in normal lung, and a progressive decrease in top T cell clone frequencies appeared to occur from AAH through AIS, MIA and invasive adenocarcinoma. All patients were from Japan and China, so applicability to Western populations was uncertain. KRAS-mutant nodules showed the highest T cell clonality compared with EGFR-mutant or double wild-type lesions. The highest clonality was observed in normal lung, whereas higher T cell density and diversity but lower clonality appeared to be present in later-stage lesions. The findings rested on association rather than direct causation, and larger cohorts with long-term follow-up and longitudinal biopsies were considered necessary.

In this sample, this clone turned up a few times. No cognate antigen has been identified for it. No base qualities exist here, and no much larger clone lies one base off it. TCR beta CDR3 regions were sequenced from DNA using the immunoSEQ hsTCRbeta Kit. The study's processing was this. TCR sequencing data were analysed with the ImmunoSEQ Analyzer. T cell clonality was defined as 1 minus Pielou's evenness computed on productive rearrangements. T cell diversity was measured with the inverse Simpson index on productive templates. T cell density was TCR beta template counts normalized to usable DNA, estimated by amplifying and sequencing housekeeping genes. Two-sided Kruskal-Wallis tests were used to compare TCR metrics between histologic stages. TCRdb took this table from immuneACCESS and kept in-frame rearrangements with V and J called. Such tables lack part of the clones; where checked against another copy, unresolved V genes explain under half of the gap, and the rest is unexplained. From that table come the V and J calls and clone size; the DNA was used to work out D and trimming. In all, the sample holds several thousand clones, and approximately 80% of those were seen once. The ten largest clones capture under 8% of the sample.

Resection was performed on patients in Japan or China between the mid-2010s and the late 2010s. Two lung cancer pathologists independently reviewed H&E slides to confirm the histologic diagnosis of every case. Premalignant or tumor cells were enriched for nucleic acid extraction by macro-dissection performed after pathologic assessment. DNA was isolated from FFPE tissue using the AllPrep DNA/RNA FFPE Kit. Trimming leaves V shorter by 4 bases and J shorter by 3 bases, with the junction holding 4 bases beyond the gene matches. Reading the germline V gene gives CDR1 SGHDN and CDR2 FVKESK. Reading from cysteine to phenylalanine, the CDR3 counts 15 amino acids. The read is trimmed to its CDR3 DNA, 45 bases read in frame from base 1.

This receptor was identified in a person between 45 and 75 years old with lung adenocarcinoma. The rearranged chain carries TRBV14 and TRBJ1-3; 9 bases in the middle match TRBD1. Material: FFPE minimally invasive lung adenocarcinoma tissue. Explained via the paper, the cell subset or site label denotes: micro-invasive lung adenocarcinoma (MIA). The CDR3 amino acid sequence is: CASSRGDRDGNTIYF. At the DNA level, the sequence is TGTGCCAGCAGCCGCGGGGACAGGGATGGAAACACCATATATTTT. Outside the CDR3, residues come from the reference TRBV14 and TRBJ1-3 proteins, so the full variable domain is: EAGVTQFPSHSVIEKGQTVTLRCDPISGHDNLYWYRRVMGKEIKFLLHFVKESKQDESGMPNNRFLAERTGGTYSTLKVQPAELEDSGVYFCASSRGDRDGNTIYFGEGSWLTVV.